These 2 T cell receptor beta chains were sequenced from one sample in a study of CD8+CD57+ T cells in acquired aplastic anemia. Whole-study findings and limits: A lower diversity was found for CD8+CD57+ cells than for total CD4+ and CD8+ pools in patients.

CD8+CD57+ cell expansion, shown by flow cytometry, had occurred in the patients selected for sequencing. The TCR beta profiling, which covered VDJ combination and CDR3 sequence, was carried out using genomic DNA as the template. TCRdb re-called the reads with MiXCR, one entry per CDR3 protein. The data show about 21,000 distinct CDR3 sequences, 30% to 50% seen once. What these receptors recognize is not known. Sequenced input: CD8+CD57+ T cells sorted from PBMCs. Subset noted: bead-enriched CD8+CD57+ effector memory T cells from SAA patients. Receptors originate from a human donor with aplastic anemia.

The chain carries TRBV6-1 and TRBJ2-7, with unresolved D. The CDR3 has 14 amino acids. With 5 bases removed from V and 3 bases from J, the gap between germline ends came to 14 bases. Germline V lookup: CDR1 MNHNS, CDR2 SASEGT. The CDR3 loop reads CASSSRHAYYEQYV. For the CDR3, the DNA is TGTGCCAGCAGTAGCCGACATGCTTACTACGAGCAGTACGTC.

The rearrangement uses TRBV20-1 and TRBJ2-7; a weak D match, TRBD1 (6 bases). The V gene's germline CDR1 is DFQATT and CDR2 SNEGSKA (reference sequence). The V gene lost 6 bases and the J gene lost 3 bases, with 12 bases spanning the gap. The CDR3 contains 12 residues. The DNA of the CDR3 is TGCAGTGCGACCGGGACAAGCTACGAGCAGTACTTC. Protein sequence: CSATGTSYEQYF.